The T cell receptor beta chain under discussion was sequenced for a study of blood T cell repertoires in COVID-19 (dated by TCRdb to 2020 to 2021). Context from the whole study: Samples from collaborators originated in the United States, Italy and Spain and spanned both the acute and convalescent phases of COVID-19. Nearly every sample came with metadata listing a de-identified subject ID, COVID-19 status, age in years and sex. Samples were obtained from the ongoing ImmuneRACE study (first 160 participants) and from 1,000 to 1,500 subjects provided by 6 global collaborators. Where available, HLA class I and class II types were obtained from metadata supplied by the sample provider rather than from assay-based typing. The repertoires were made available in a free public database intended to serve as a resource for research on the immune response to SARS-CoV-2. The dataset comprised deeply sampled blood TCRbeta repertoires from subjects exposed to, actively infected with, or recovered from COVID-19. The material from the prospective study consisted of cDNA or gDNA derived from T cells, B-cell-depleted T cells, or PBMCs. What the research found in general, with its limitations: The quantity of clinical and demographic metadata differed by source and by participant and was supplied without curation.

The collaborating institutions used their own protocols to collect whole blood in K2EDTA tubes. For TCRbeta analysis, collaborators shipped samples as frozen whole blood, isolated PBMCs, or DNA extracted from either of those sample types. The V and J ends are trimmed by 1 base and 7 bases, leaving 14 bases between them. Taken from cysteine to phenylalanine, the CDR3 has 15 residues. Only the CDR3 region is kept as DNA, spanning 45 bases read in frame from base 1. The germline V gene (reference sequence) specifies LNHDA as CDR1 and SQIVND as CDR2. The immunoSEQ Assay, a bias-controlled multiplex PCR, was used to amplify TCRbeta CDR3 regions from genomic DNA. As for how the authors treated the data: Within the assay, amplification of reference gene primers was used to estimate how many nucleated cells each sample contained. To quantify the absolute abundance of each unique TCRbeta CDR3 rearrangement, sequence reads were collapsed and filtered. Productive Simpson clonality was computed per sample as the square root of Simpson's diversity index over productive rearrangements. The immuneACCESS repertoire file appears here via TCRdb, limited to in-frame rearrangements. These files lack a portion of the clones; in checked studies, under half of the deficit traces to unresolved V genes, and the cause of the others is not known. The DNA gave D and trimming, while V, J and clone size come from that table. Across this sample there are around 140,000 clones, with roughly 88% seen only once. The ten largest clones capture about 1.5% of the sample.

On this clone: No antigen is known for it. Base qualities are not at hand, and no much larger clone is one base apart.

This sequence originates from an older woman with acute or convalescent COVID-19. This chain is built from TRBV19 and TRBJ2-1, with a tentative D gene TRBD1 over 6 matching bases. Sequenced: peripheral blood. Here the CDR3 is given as CASSIGTALGNEQFF. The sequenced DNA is TGTGCCAGTAGTATAGGGACAGCCCTTGGGAATGAGCAGTTCTTC.